These 7 T cell receptor beta chains came from one sample sequenced in a study of blood T cell repertoires in COVID-19 (dated by TCRdb to the early 2020s). Libraries were built with the immunoSEQ multiplex PCR assay. Sourced from immuneACCESS, this table was stored by TCRdb with only in-frame sequences that have V and J called. A share of the clones is absent; for the studies checked, an unresolved V gene accounts for under half, and the remainder has no known explanation. The sample data list around 450,000 clones, and roughly 91% of these were observed just once. The leading ten clones occupy about 0.6% of the sample. The sample consisted of PBMCs or T cells enriched from blood (not recorded which). Receptors were obtained from a man aged 18 to 29 who had recovered from COVID-19.

This chain uses TRBV11-2 with TRBJ1-1; no clear D. V dropped 7 bases and J dropped 1 base, with 7 bases sitting between them. The V gene's germline CDR1 is SGHAT and CDR2 FQNNGV. The CDR3 runs 12 residues. The CDR3 sequence is CASMGRNTEAFF. CDR3 DNA: TGTGCCAGCATGGGCAGGAACACTGAAGCTTTCTTT.

The rearrangement joins TRBV19 to TRBJ2-1; the match to TRBD2 covers 9 bases. The CDR3 length is 15 residues. The V segment lost 4 bases and the J segment 0 bases; nucleotides outside the gene matches: 1. The germline V gene encodes CDR1 LNHDA and CDR2 SQIVND (reference sequence). The CDR3 DNA is TGTGCCAGTAGTACAGCGGGGGGCTCCTACAATGAGCAGTTCTTC. As protein: CASSTAGGSYNEQFF.

The chain uses TRBV28 and TRBJ2-7, with D perhaps matching TRBD1 (6 bases). CDR1 MDHEN and CDR2 SYDVKM come from the germline V gene. Trimming took 1 base from V and 5 from J, leaving 12 bases between them. The CDR3 sequence is 14 residues long. CDR3 region: CASSLFQGNNEQYF. The CDR3 DNA reads TGTGCCAGCAGTTTATTCCAGGGGAATAACGAGCAGTACTTC.

The chain recombines TRBV4-2 with TRBJ2-3, with D perhaps matching TRBD2 (6 bases). In germline, CDR1 is LGHNA, CDR2 YNFKEQ. There are 13 residues in the CDR3. The ends were cut back, 0 bases at V and 8 bases at J, with 9 bases in the middle. The CDR3 protein is CASSQEKAGTQYF. CDR3 DNA sequence: TGTGCCAGCAGCCAAGAAAAAGCGGGTACGCAGTATTTT.

V and J are TRBV9 and TRBJ2-1; 9 bases map to TRBD1. J was trimmed by 7 bases and V by 0 bases; bases with no gene match: 8. The CDR3 length is 16 residues. CDR1 is SGDLS and CDR2 is YYNGEE in the germline V gene. CDR3 in DNA: TGTGCCAGCAGCGTAGGAGCCGGGACAGGGACAAATGAGCAGTTCTTC. Translated, it gives CASSVGAGTGTNEQFF.

Details on this clone: The same CDR3 also results from other DNA sequences found in this sample. The rearrangement joins TRBV30 to TRBJ2-7; TRBD2 matches at 11 bases. Germline V gene sequence: CDR1 GTSNPN, CDR2 SVGIG (reference sequence). The trim removed 3 bases at V and 2 bases at J, leaving 0 bases unmatched. The CDR3 length is 13 residues. CDR3 coding DNA: TGTGCCTGGAGACTAGCGGGGGCCTACGAGCAGTACTTC. This codes for CAWRLAGAYEQYF.

This chain uses TRBV19 with TRBJ1-6; the D gene is possibly TRBD1 (5 bases). The germline V gene has CDR1 LNHDA and CDR2 SQIVND (reference sequence). The CDR3 runs to 16 residues. V was clipped by 2 bases and J by 9 bases, with 17 bases between them. The CDR3, as DNA: TGTGCCAGTAGTATACGCGACGGGGGTCTGACTTCACCCCTCCACTTT. It specifies CASSIRDGGLTSPLHF.